This entry concerns a single T cell receptor (beta chain). Its antigen is not identified. Stated time point: week 11, during vaccination. The vaccine gave 300 ug of a 20-mer mutant IDH1 peptide subcutaneously per dose. Per germline, CDR1 SGHAT and CDR2 FQDESV (reference sequence). The V and J ends lost 8 bases and 3 bases, in that order; junction bases with no gene match: 14. The CDR3 is made up of 16 amino acids. This entry belongs to a study of a mutant IDH1 vaccine in newly diagnosed glioma. Study overall: In weeks 1, 3, 5, 7, 11, 15, 19 and 23, patients were vaccinated. Among treated patients, about 60% were male and approximately 40% female, and mean age was approximately 40 years. Previous care, which was radiotherapy, temozolomide, or both, most often involved both.

The data were produced by immunoSEQ multiplex PCR, yet TCRdb's version contains in-frame clones alone and is incomplete. The profile shows fewer than 35,000 clones, roughly 78% of them singletons. The clonotype was recovered from a man younger than 45 with glioma. The chain has TRBV11-1 and TRBJ2-3; the match to TRBD1 covers 7 bases. The input for sequencing was PBMCs, taken from a glioma patient whose treatment included an IDH1 peptide vaccine. CDR3 nucleotide sequence: TGTGCCAGCTCCCTCTCACGAGGGGGCCAGACAGATACGCAGTATTTT. It specifies CASSLSRGGQTDTQYF.